One sample yielded the 25 T cell receptor beta chains listed below, sequenced in a study of beta chain features in type 1 diabetes. Expressed TCRB transcripts got sequenced, as all isolated RNA was reverse transcribed. Sequencing used immunoSEQ multiplex PCR; TCRdb keeps in-frame clones, though not all of them. The data show roughly 610,000 clones, with around 16% seen just once and approximately 0.093% held by the top ten. The sample consisted of naive CD4+ T cells from blood. These receptor sequences come from a man aged 18 to 35 in good health.

Only a few counts were recorded for this clone. V is TRBV11-2 and J is TRBJ2-3, with TRBD1 matching over 7 bases. This CDR3 is 16 amino acids long. Germline CDR1 SGHAT, CDR2 FQNNGV. Losses at the gene ends were 5 bases for V and 4 bases for J; bases not matched to a gene: 12. The CDR3 bases are TGTGCCAGCAGCCCCTTAGCAGGGGGAGAGGCAGATACGCAGTATTTT. The encoded protein is CASSPLAGGEADTQYF.

This clone was counted between two and nine times. This chain joins TRBV2 and TRBJ2-7; D gene uncertain. CDR1 and CDR2 (germline): SNHLY, FYNNEI. This CDR3 has 14 amino acids. The V end lost 1 base, the J end lost 0 bases, and 7 bases lay between the germline ends. CDR3 region: CASSEVGTSYEQYF. The CDR3 nucleotides are TGTGCCAGCAGTGAAGTGGGAACCTCCTACGAGCAGTACTTC.

This clone was found a few times. The chain uses TRBV10-3 and TRBJ1-2; 10 positions match TRBD1. After removal of 5 bases from V and 4 bases from J, the junction contained 1 base not matched to a gene. Per germline, CDR1 ENHRY and CDR2 SYGVKD. There are 13 residues in the CDR3. The CDR3 region is CAISWTGGYGYTF. CDR3 in DNA: TGTGCCATCAGTTGGACAGGGGGCTATGGCTACACCTTC.

This clone appeared a few times. The chain couples TRBV25-1 to TRBJ1-4, with D possibly TRBD1 on 6 matching bases. In germline, CDR1 is MGHDK, CDR2 SYGVNS. V was pared by 3 bases and J by 11 bases, with 19 bases between. The CDR3 totals 15 residues. The CDR3 loop reads CASSDESRGRLKLFF. The CDR3 DNA follows: TGTGCCAGCAGTGATGAAAGCAGGGGTCGCCTTAAACTGTTTTTT.

This clone was seen a few times. The gene calls are TRBV7-2 and TRBJ1-3; D is possibly TRBD1 (6 bases). V was cut by 5 bases and J by 7 bases, with 15 bases left in between. The CDR3 has 14 residues. Germline V gene data show CDR1 as SGHTA and CDR2 as FQGNSA. CDR3: CASSPAQGRNTIYF. In DNA, the CDR3 is TGTGCCAGCAGCCCGGCACAGGGCAGGAACACCATATATTTT.

In this sample, this clone turned up a few times. Sequence at one end of the junction differs from germline and may be a read error. V usage is TRBV2 and J usage is TRBJ1-2, with TRBD1 matching 7 bases. Germline lookup yields CDR1 SNHLY and CDR2 FYNNEI. The CDR3 runs 12 residues. This CDR3 reads CASSSDRQGCGF. Written as DNA, the CDR3 is TGTGCCAGCAGTTCGGACAGGCAGGGGTGCGGCTTC.

The chain couples TRBV5-1 to TRBJ2-5, with D possibly matching TRBD1 (5 bases). Germline V gives CDR1 SGHRS, CDR2 YFSETQ. There are 13 residues in the CDR3. The V end was cut by 1 base, the J end by 4 bases, with 8 bases between. In DNA form, the CDR3 reads TGCGCCAGCAGCTTGAGGGGTGGAGAGACCCAGTACTTC. It codes for CASSLRGGETQYF.

This clone was picked up a small number of times. The V call is TRBV9, the J call TRBJ2-5, with 16 nucleotides matching TRBD2. J was trimmed by 4 bases and V by 3 bases; bases with no gene match: 15. The germline CDR1 and CDR2 sequences are SGDLS and YYNGEE. The CDR3 covers 20 residues. The CDR3: CASSAAFPGLAGGVPETQYF. The CDR3 DNA reads TGTGCCAGCAGCGCCGCCTTCCCGGGACTAGCGGGGGGGGTCCCAGAGACCCAGTACTTC.

This clone appeared a few times. The V gene is TRBV29-1, the J gene TRBJ2-2; 11 bases map to TRBD1. The CDR3 is made up of 16 amino acids. Germline CDR1 reads SQVTM; CDR2 reads ANQGSEA. Trimming at V came to 6 bases and at J to 7 bases, leaving 13 bases not matched to a gene. CDR3 loop: CSVRIGDRGFSGELFF. Written as DNA, the CDR3 is TGCAGCGTGAGGATTGGGGACAGGGGGTTCAGCGGGGAGCTGTTTTTT.

This clone was detected only a few times. This chain joins TRBV14 and TRBJ2-6, with D hard to call. The CDR3 contains 16 residues. The V end was cut by 2 bases, the J end by 0 bases, with 8 bases between. The germline V gene encodes CDR1 SGHDN and CDR2 FVKESK. DNA of the CDR3: TGTGCCAGCAGCCAATTACTCAGCTCTGGGGCCAACGTCCTGACTTTC. Translating gives CASSQLLSSGANVLTF.

The V gene is TRBV10-3, the J gene TRBJ2-2; 7 bases are a match to TRBD1. The germline gives CDR1 ENHRY, CDR2 SYGVKD. The CDR3 spans 15 residues. After removal of 8 bases from V and 3 bases from J, the junction contained 9 bases not matched to a gene. This CDR3 is CAIGKTTGDTGELFF. CDR3 bases: TGTGCCATCGGGAAAACTACAGGGGACACCGGGGAGCTGTTTTTT.

The rearrangement uses TRBV9 and TRBJ1-3, with D unclear. This CDR3 comprises 14 residues. The germline V gene has CDR1 SGDLS and CDR2 YYNGEE. V lost 0 bases and J lost 0, with 4 bases in between. The chain's CDR3 is CASSVEFSGNTIYF. The DNA of the CDR3 is TGTGCCAGCAGCGTAGAATTCTCTGGAAACACCATATATTTT.

V usage is TRBV5-4 and J usage is TRBJ2-7; perhaps D is TRBD1 or TRBD2 (5 bases each). V was trimmed by 4 bases and J by 2 bases, leaving 13 bases between them. CDR3 length: 14 amino acids. The germline gives CDR1 SGHNT, CDR2 YYREEE (reference sequence). The CDR3 sequence: CASSPQGRPYEQYF. Here the CDR3 DNA reads TGTGCCAGCAGCCCCCAGGGACGGCCCTACGAGCAGTACTTC.

This clone came up a few times. The chain couples TRBV5-1 to TRBJ1-2; D is unclear. This CDR3 spans 14 amino acids. Between the trimmed V and J ends, which lost 3 bases and 6 bases, there was a span of 15 bases. The germline gives CDR1 SGHRS, CDR2 YFSETQ. Here the CDR3 reads CASSSPGLRDGYTF. CDR3 DNA sequence: TGCGCCAGCAGCTCCCCAGGCCTTAGGGATGGCTACACCTTC. The full variable domain, completed using reference TRBV5-1 and TRBJ1-2, is KAGVTQTPRYLIKTRGQQVTLSCSPISGHRSVSWYQQTPGQGLQFLFEYFSETQRNKGNFPGRFSGRQFSNSRSEMNVSTLELGDSALYLCASSSPGLRDGYTFGSGTRLTVV.

J is TRBJ1-1 and V is TRBV2, with 8 positions matching TRBD1. The CDR3 totals 16 residues. The V segment lost 7 bases and the J segment 5 bases; nucleotides outside the gene matches: 15. CDR1 SNHLY and CDR2 FYNNEI come from the germline V gene. CDR3 in DNA: TGTGCCAGCACCCAAGAAACAGGGGGAGGAGGGACTGAAGCTTTCTTT. It translates to CASTQETGGGGTEAFF. Complete variable domain (other parts from reference TRBV2 and TRBJ1-1): EPEVTQTPSHQVTQMGQEVILRCVPISNHLYFYWYRQILGQKVEFLVSFYNNEISEKSEIFDDQFSVERPDGSNFTLKIRSTKLEDSAMYFCASTQETGGGGTEAFFGQGTRLTVV.

V is TRBV30 and J is TRBJ2-5; 7 positions match TRBD2. This CDR3 region has 12 residues. The J segment lost 7 bases and the V segment lost 3 bases, leaving 5 bases of the junction unmatched. CDR1 GTSNPN and CDR2 SVGIG come from the germline V gene (reference sequence). The CDR3 is CAWRKGRGTQYF. CDR3 nucleotide sequence: TGTGCCTGGAGGAAAGGGAGGGGGACCCAGTACTTC.

This clone turned up a few times. V gene TRBV28 combines with J gene TRBJ1-2; 9 bases line up with TRBD1. This CDR3 has 19 residues. CDR1 MDHEN and CDR2 SYDVKM come from the germline V gene. Trimming took 1 base from V and 2 from J; bases not matched to a gene: 14. CDR3 DNA sequence: TGTGCCAGCAGTTTATTCTTCTCCTACCGGACAGGGGCGAACTATGGCTACACCTTC. It specifies CASSLFFSYRTGANYGYTF.

This rearrangement joins TRBV19 to TRBJ2-4; D call uncertain. The V and J ends lost 8 bases and 5 bases respectively, with 13 bases between them. Per the germline V gene, CDR1 is LNHDA and CDR2 is SQIVND (reference sequence). This CDR3 region has 13 residues. The CDR3 sequence is CASARVGENIQYF. CDR3 nucleotide sequence: TGTGCCAGTGCGCGTGTAGGAGAAAACATTCAGTACTTC.

The V call is TRBV19, the J call TRBJ2-3, with D perhaps matching TRBD1 or TRBD2 (5 bases each). Germline-derived CDR1 and CDR2 are LNHDA and SQIVND (reference sequence). This CDR3 has 14 residues. The V and J ends lost 6 bases and 2 bases respectively, with 12 bases between them. The CDR3 here is CASRYGADTDTQYF. Written as DNA, the CDR3 is TGTGCCAGTAGATACGGGGCTGACACAGATACGCAGTATTTT.

The chain combines TRBV6-4 with TRBJ2-2; D gene unclear. This CDR3 contains 13 residues. In germline, CDR1 is MRHNA, CDR2 SNTAGT. V shed 4 bases and J shed 5 bases, with 8 bases lying between them. The CDR3 nucleotides are TGTGCCAGCAGTGCCCGAGAGACCGGGGAGCTGTTTTTT. Translation gives CASSARETGELFF.

This rearrangement joins TRBV28 to TRBJ2-7, with 7 bases that match TRBD1. V shed 6 bases, J shed 3 bases, and the junction held 8 bases outside the gene matches. CDR1 is MDHEN and CDR2 is SYDVKM in the germline V gene. The CDR3 spans 14 residues. The CDR3 sequence is CASRLTGALYEQYF. The CDR3 DNA reads TGTGCCAGCAGACTAACAGGGGCCCTCTACGAGCAGTACTTC. The full variable domain, in which reference TRBV28 and TRBJ2-7 provide the parts outside the CDR3, is DVKVTQSSRYLVKRTGEKVFLECVQDMDHENMFWYRQDPGLGLRLIYFSYDVKMKEKGDIPEGYSVSREKKERFSLILESASTNQTSMYLCASRLTGALYEQYFGPGTRLTVT.

The genes are TRBV7-3 and TRBJ2-2, with a tentative D call TRBD2 (6 bases). The germline gives CDR1 SGHTA, CDR2 FQGTGA. The CDR3 covers 16 residues. V was trimmed by 2 bases and J by 7 bases, leaving 17 bases between them. CDR3 sequence reads: CASSLWSTSSGGELFF. Written as DNA, the CDR3 is TGTGCCAGCAGCTTATGGTCTACTAGCAGCGGCGGGGAGCTGTTTTTT.

This clone was observed a handful of times. This chain links TRBV19 with TRBJ1-1; 11 positions match TRBD1. Germline loops: CDR1 LNHDA, CDR2 SQIVND (reference sequence). The V and J ends lost 3 bases and 6 bases, in that order; junction bases with no gene match: 0. The CDR3 length is 13 residues. DNA for the CDR3: TGTGCCAGTAGTATGGACAGGGGGCCTGAAGCTTTCTTT. Its translation: CASSMDRGPEAFF.

This clone has a handful of counts. The chain joins TRBV10-3 to TRBJ2-7, with D perhaps TRBD2 (6 bases). Germline V gives CDR1 ENHRY, CDR2 SYGVKD. Trimming stripped 10 bases from V and 2 bases from J, with 18 bases between. The CDR3 spans 14 residues. CDR3 bases: TGTGCCAGCAGCGGAGACCCGGGGGCCTACGAGCAGTACTTC. As protein: CASSGDPGAYEQYF.

The chain joins TRBV6-5 to TRBJ1-3; no clear D. Germline CDR1 and CDR2: MNHEY and SVGAGI. The CDR3 covers 15 residues. Trimming cost V 0 bases and J 0 bases, with 6 bases left between them. This CDR3 is CASSYSKASGNTIYF. CDR3 bases: TGTGCCAGCAGTTACTCGAAAGCCTCTGGAAACACCATATATTTT.